This TCR beta chain was captured in a study of CD8+ T cells in alopecia areata. The treatment denotes: oral pan-JAK inhibitor, 5-10 mg twice daily. CDR3 length: 17 amino acids. The V gene's germline CDR1 is SGHDT and CDR2 YYEEEE. Unmatched junction bases numbered 10, after V lost 3 bases and J lost 4 bases. Sequencing relied on a cDNA template that was reverse transcribed from extracted RNA. Clones were read by immunoSEQ multiplex PCR, and TCRdb kept only the in-frame ones, dropping some. The sample has 110,000 to 150,000 clones, around 83% seen once. The V and J genes are TRBV5-6 and TRBJ2-5, with 12 bases identical to TRBD2. The TCR was taken from a human donor with alopecia areata. This material consisted of CD8+ T cells sorted from blood, taken at week 4, from a patient treated with tofacitinib. The CDR3 protein is CASSSSSGRAPPETQYF. The CDR3, as DNA: TGTGCCAGCAGCTCCTCTAGCGGGAGGGCCCCTCCAGAGACCCAGTACTTC.